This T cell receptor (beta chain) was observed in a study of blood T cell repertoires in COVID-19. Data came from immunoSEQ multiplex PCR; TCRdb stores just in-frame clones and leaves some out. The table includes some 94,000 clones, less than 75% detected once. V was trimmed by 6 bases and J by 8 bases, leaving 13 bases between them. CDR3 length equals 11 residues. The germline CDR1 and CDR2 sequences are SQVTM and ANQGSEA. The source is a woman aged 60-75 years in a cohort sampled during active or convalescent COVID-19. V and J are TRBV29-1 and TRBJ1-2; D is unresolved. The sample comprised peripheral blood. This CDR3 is CSVQVGSGYTF. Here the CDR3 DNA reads TGCAGCGTCCAGGTTGGGAGCGGCTACACCTTC.